This is a list of T cell receptor beta chains from one sample in a study of Graves' ophthalmopathy and Graves' hyperthyroidism. TCRdb processed the multiplex PCR reads anew with MiXCR; each CDR3 protein has one entry. This sample carries around 660,000 distinct CDR3 sequences, approximately 39% of them seen once, and the ten largest clones take more than 3%. Material for sequencing was peripheral blood. The receptors shown here come from an adult man with Graves' ophthalmopathy. Each CDR3 is given with its conserved first and last residue. A D gene is named only where the DNA matches it firmly. Some rows have no size entry. The others give once, few or many, or a class for an expanded clone.

j_call clone_size v_call d_call cdr3_aa cdr3_nt
TRBJ2-7 many TRBV12-3/TRBV12-4 - CASRQNSNEQYF TGTGCCAGCAGACAGAATTCCAACGAGCAGTACTTC
TRBJ2-3 many TRBV25-1 - CASSATSYSTDTQYF TGTGCCAGCAGTGCCACTAGCTACAGCACAGATACGCAGTATTTT
TRBJ1-4 many TRBV11-2 TRBD1 CASSSRTGDEKLFF TGTGCCAGCAGCTCCCGGACAGGGGATGAAAAACTGTTTTTT
TRBJ1-2 many TRBV10-3 TRBD1 CAISGTDTNYGYTF TGTGCCATCAGCGGGACAGACACTAACTATGGCTACACCTTC
TRBJ1-6 - TRBV7-2 TRBD1 CASSLGTGHNSPLHF TGTGCCAGCAGCTTAGGGACAGGGCATAATTCACCCCTCCACTTT
TRBJ1-1 many TRBV24-1 TRBD1 CATREGDRGSHTEAFF TGTGCCACCAGGGAAGGGGACAGGGGATCTCACACTGAAGCTTTCTTT
TRBJ2-7 many TRBV19 TRBD1 CASKPGTGNSEQYF TGTGCCAGCAAACCCGGGACAGGGAACTCCGAGCAGTACTTC
TRBJ2-2 - TRBV7-9 TRBD2 CAWWGGGELFF TGTGCCTGGTGGGGGGGCGGGGAGCTGTTTTTT
TRBJ2-7 - TRBV2 TRBD2 CASSDRREGVEQYF TGTGCCAGCAGTGATCGTAGGGAGGGCGTCGAGCAGTACTTC
TRBJ2-7 - TRBV7-9 TRBD1 CASSFPDRAHYEQYF TGTGCCAGCAGCTTCCCGGACAGGGCGCACTACGAGCAGTACTTC
TRBJ1-5 - TRBV12-3/TRBV12-4 - CASSYQTGNSRNQPQHF TGTGCCAGCAGTTACCAGACAGGCAACAGCCGCAATCAGCCCCAGCATTTT
TRBJ1-1 once TRBV20-1 - CSARAGRGAFF TGCAGTGCTAGAGCAGGGAGGGGGGCTTTCTTT
TRBJ1-5 - TRBV2 - CASSVAGHQPQHF TGTGCCAGCAGTGTGGCCGGGCATCAGCCCCAGCATTTT
TRBJ2-5 many TRBV2 - CATRRGARETQYF TGTGCCACCCGACGGGGGGCAAGGGAGACCCAGTACTTC